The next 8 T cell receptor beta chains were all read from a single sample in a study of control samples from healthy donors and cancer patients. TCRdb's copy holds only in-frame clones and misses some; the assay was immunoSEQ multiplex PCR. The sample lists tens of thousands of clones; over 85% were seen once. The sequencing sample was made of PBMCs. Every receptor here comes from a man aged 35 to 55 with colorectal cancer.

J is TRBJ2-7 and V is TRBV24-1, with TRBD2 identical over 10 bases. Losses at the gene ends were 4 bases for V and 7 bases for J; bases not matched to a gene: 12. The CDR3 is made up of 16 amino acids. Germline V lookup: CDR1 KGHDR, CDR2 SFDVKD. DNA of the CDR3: TGTGCCACCAGTGACTCCGGACTAGCGGCCTCCTCTGAGCAGTACTTC. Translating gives CATSDSGLAASSEQYF.

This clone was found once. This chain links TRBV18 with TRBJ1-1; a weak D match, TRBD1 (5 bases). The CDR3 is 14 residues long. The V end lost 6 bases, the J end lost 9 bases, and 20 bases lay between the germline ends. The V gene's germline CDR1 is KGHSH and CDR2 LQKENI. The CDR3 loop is CASSTEGRPAKAFF. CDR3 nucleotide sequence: TGTGCCAGCTCGACAGAGGGGCGGCCAGCTAAAGCTTTCTTT.

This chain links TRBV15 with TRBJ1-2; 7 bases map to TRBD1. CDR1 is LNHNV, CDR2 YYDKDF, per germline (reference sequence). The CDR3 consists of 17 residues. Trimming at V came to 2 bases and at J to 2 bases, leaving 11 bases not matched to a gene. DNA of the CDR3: TGTGCCACCAGCAGACAATCAGGGGGGGCCTTGAACTATGGCTACACCTTC. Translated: CATSRQSGGALNYGYTF.

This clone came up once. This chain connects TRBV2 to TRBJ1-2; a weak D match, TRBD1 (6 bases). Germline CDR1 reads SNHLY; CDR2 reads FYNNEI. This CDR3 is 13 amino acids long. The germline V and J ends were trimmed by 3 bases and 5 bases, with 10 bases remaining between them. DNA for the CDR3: TGTGCCAGCAGTGATCATGGACAGTATGGCTACACCTTC. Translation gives CASSDHGQYGYTF.

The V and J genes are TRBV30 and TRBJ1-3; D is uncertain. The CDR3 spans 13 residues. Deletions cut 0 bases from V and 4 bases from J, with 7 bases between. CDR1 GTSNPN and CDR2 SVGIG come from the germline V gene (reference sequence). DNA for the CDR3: TGTGCCTGGAGTGTCACGGGCGGAAACACCATATATTTT. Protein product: CAWSVTGGNTIYF.

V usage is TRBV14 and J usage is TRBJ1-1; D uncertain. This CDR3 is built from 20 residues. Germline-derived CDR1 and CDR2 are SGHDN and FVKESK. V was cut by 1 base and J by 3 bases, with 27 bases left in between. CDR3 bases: TGTGCCAGCAGCCAAGTTCGTTTGGGGTACAGCACCATTGGGGACACTGAAGCTTTCTTT. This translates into CASSQVRLGYSTIGDTEAFF.

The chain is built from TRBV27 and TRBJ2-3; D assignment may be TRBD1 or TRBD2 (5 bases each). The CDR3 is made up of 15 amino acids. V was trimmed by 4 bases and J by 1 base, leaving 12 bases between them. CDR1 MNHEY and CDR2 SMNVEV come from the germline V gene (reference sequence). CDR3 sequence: CASSWGRGGTDTQYF. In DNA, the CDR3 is TGTGCCAGCAGTTGGGGAAGGGGAGGCACAGATACGCAGTATTTT.

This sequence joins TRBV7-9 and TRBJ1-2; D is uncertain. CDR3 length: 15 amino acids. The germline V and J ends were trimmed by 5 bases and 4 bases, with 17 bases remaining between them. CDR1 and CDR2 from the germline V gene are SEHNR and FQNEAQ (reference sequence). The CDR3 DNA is TGTGCCAGCAGCCATGTGGTTCCGGGTTTCTATGGCTACACCTTC. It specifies CASSHVVPGFYGYTF.